This T cell receptor beta chain was found in a study of blood T cell repertoires in COVID-19 (dated by TCRdb to about 2020). Regarding the study in general: Samples covering the acute and convalescent phases of COVID-19 were provided by collaborators in the United States, Italy and Spain. A de-identified subject ID, COVID-19 status, age in years and sex were almost always included in the sample metadata. Where HLA class I and class II types were available, the types were taken from metadata supplied by the sample provider, not from assay-based typing. Subjects who had been exposed to COVID-19, were actively infected with it, or had recovered from it provided the deeply sampled blood TCRbeta repertoires that made up the dataset. The samples were drawn from two sources: the first 160 participants of the ongoing ImmuneRACE study, and about 1,300 subjects contributed by 6 global collaborators. The repertoires were released in a freely available public database meant as a resource for research on the immune response to SARS-CoV-2. The prospective study material was composed of cDNA or gDNA derived from T cells, B-cell-depleted T cells, or PBMCs. The investigation overall reported the following: Clinical and demographic metadata were provided uncurated, with the amount varying by source and participant.

A note on this clone: Its target antigen remains unknown. It has no much larger one-base neighbor in the sample; base qualities were not kept.

Here V drops 5 bases and J drops 9 bases, and the junction holds 4 bases not matched to any gene. From the cysteine up to the phenylalanine, the CDR3 has a length of 12 residues. The read is trimmed to its CDR3 DNA, 36 bases read in frame from base 1. CDR1 and CDR2 (SGHTA, FQGNSA) derive from the germline V gene. Participants in the prospective study were aged roughly 18 to 89 years, lived in 24 United States geographic areas, and enrolled through a virtual design. Cohort assignment in the prospective study relied on participant-reported clinical history from a screening survey and a study questionnaire. For ImmuneRACE Cohort 3, a participant was defined as recovered based on two consecutive negative NP/OP PCR tests, clearance by a healthcare professional, or resolution of symptoms. Mobile phlebotomists in the prospective study collected whole blood, serum and a nasopharyngeal or oropharyngeal swab from every participant. Participants in the prospective study had the option to provide additional blood draws and questionnaires over a roughly 2-month period. Blood samples from the prospective study were shipped frozen or at room temperature prior to DNA extraction.

The immunoSEQ Assay, a bias-controlled multiplex PCR, was used to amplify TCRbeta CDR3 regions from genomic DNA. The paper's data handling went like this. The number of nucleated cells in each sample was estimated from the amplification of reference gene primers within the assay. To quantify the absolute abundance of each unique TCRbeta CDR3 rearrangement, sequence reads were collapsed and filtered. Productive Simpson clonality was computed per sample as the square root of Simpson's diversity index over productive rearrangements. The immuneACCESS repertoire file appears here via TCRdb, limited to in-frame rearrangements. These files lack a portion of the clones; in checked studies, under half of the deficit traces to unresolved V genes, and the cause of the others is not known. V, J and clone size were drawn from that table, and D and trimming were deduced from the DNA. Here the sample has 150,000 to 250,000 clones; approximately 83% occur a single time. The ten largest clones capture around 7.5% of the sample.

The chain was built from TRBV7-2 and TRBJ1-5; 7 middle bases align to TRBD1. The sample consisted of PBMCs or T cells enriched from blood (not recorded which). The sequence was collected from a man aged 40-55 years who had recovered from COVID-19. The DNA reads as follows: TGTGCCAGCAGCACCCGGACAGGGCCCCAGCATTTT. This sequence encodes CASSTRTGPQHF.